Presented here are 12 T cell receptor beta chains from one specimen sequenced in a study of naive and memory T cell subsets. Findings and caveats of the study: Especially in CD8 cells, naive repertoires contained a few larger clonotypes, possibly CD45RA-re-expressing memory cells.

No antigens are known for them. Two oligonucleotides, mixed equimolar, formed the beta constant-region primer covering TRBC1 and TRBC2. Ligated cDNA was amplified by four rounds of PCR with nested alpha and beta constant-region primers and SP2. One entry per CDR3 protein, called by TCRdb with MiXCR from the UMI-ligation and nested PCR reads. The table lists roughly 150,000 distinct CDR3 sequences, over 20% of them singletons. Sequencing was carried out using naive CD4+ T cells from blood. These receptors all come from a human donor in good health.

V usage is TRBV29-1 and J usage is TRBJ2-3; 7 bases line up with TRBD1. Germline lookup yields CDR1 SQVTM and CDR2 ANQGSEA. V was clipped by 4 bases and J by 6 bases; unmatched bases: 7. The CDR3 covers 13 residues. As DNA, the CDR3 is TGCAGCGTTGGAGGGACAGCATCGGATACGCAGTATTTT. Protein sequence: CSVGGTASDTQYF.

J is TRBJ2-4 and V is TRBV7-8, with D possibly TRBD2 on 5 matching bases. V was cut by 5 bases and J by 15 bases, with 20 bases left in between. The CDR3 covers 13 residues. The germline gives CDR1 SGHVS, CDR2 FQNEAQ. CDR3 DNA: TGTGCCAGCAGCGCCCGTTGGGAGAATACTAGGTACTTC. The encoded protein is CASSARWENTRYF.

This clonotype was counted between two and nine times. The V and J genes are TRBV6-5 and TRBJ1-1, with TRBD1 matching 8 bases. CDR3 length: 17 residues. With 5 bases clipped from V and 1 base from J, the junction kept 12 bases outside the gene matches. Germline lookup yields CDR1 MNHEY and CDR2 SVGAGI. For the CDR3, the DNA is TGTGCCAGCAGTATCCGACAGGGGTTCAGGGAGAACACTGAAGCTTTCTTT. Its protein is CASSIRQGFRENTEAFF.

The rearrangement links TRBV5-1 to TRBJ1-1; no firm D call. The CDR3 runs 15 residues. Trimming cost V 4 bases and J 6 bases, with 19 bases left between them. CDR1 and CDR2 from the germline V gene are SGHRS and YFSETQ. CDR3 bases: TGCGCCAGCAGCAAGGCCGGCGGCCTTCTTTCTGAAGCTTTCTTT. This codes for CASSKAGGLLSEAFF.

This clonotype was counted between two and nine times. V usage is TRBV12-3 or TRBV12-4 and J usage is TRBJ1-4, with TRBD1 identical over 12 bases. The ends lost 3 bases at V and 10 bases at J; junction bases unmatched: 12. CDR3 size: 17 residues. The CDR3 is CASSFVGTGGAGGKLFF. CDR3 bases: TGTGCCAGCAGTTTTGTTGGGACAGGGGGCGCAGGAGGAAAACTGTTTTTT.

V is TRBV7-9 and J is TRBJ1-1, with TRBD1 as a possible D gene (5 bases). This CDR3 is built from 16 residues. The V and J ends lost 0 bases and 0 bases respectively, with 11 bases between them. CDR1 SEHNR and CDR2 FQNEAQ come from the germline V gene (reference sequence). The CDR3 region has the DNA TGTGCCAGCAGCTTAGCCGACAGATACATGAACACTGAAGCTTTCTTT. Translated: CASSLADRYMNTEAFF.

The chain recombines TRBV6-6 with TRBJ1-6; perhaps TRBD1 as D (5 bases). CDR1 MNHNY and CDR2 SVGAGI come from the germline V gene (reference sequence). The ends were cut back, 7 bases at V and 5 bases at J, with 15 bases in the middle. The CDR3 is made up of 15 amino acids. CDR3 DNA sequence: TGTGCCAGCATCGCTACGGGACTCCATAATTCACCCCTCCACTTT. It encodes CASIATGLHNSPLHF.

In its sample, this clonotype was seen once. One end of the junction varies from germline; a read error may be responsible. The V and J genes are TRBV28 and TRBJ1-6; maybe TRBD1 (5 bases). The CDR3 loop spans 16 amino acids. CDR1 and CDR2 from the germline V gene are MDHEN and SYDVKM. Written as DNA, the CDR3 is TGTGCCAGCAGCCCCGGGGACGATGGATATAATTCACCCCACCACTTT. Its protein is CASSPGDDGYNSPHHF. The full variable domain, with the rest looked up from reference TRBV28 and TRBJ1-6, is DVKVTQSSRYLVKRTGEKVFLECVQDMDHENMFWYRQDPGLGLRLIYFSYDVKMKEKGDIPEGYSVSREKKERFSLILESASTNQTSMYLCASSPGDDGYNSPHHFGNGTRLTVT.

This clonotype was seen many times. The chain carries TRBV29-1 and TRBJ2-5; weak D call: TRBD1 (7 bases). The ends were cut back, 6 bases at V and 5 bases at J, with 22 bases in the middle. This CDR3 is built from 15 residues. Germline V gene sequence: CDR1 SQVTM, CDR2 ANQGSEA. The CDR3 spells CSVTTGRSYLETQYF. CDR3 DNA sequence: TGCAGCGTAACGACAGGGAGGTCCTACCTGGAGACCCAGTACTTC.

This clonotype was seen more than once but under ten times. This chain links TRBV28 with TRBJ1-2; D perhaps matches TRBD1 (5 bases). V lost 10 bases and J lost 8, with 23 bases in between. This CDR3 has 14 residues. The germline V gene has CDR1 MDHEN and CDR2 SYDVKM. DNA of the CDR3: TGTGCCACTTCTCCTGGGGCGAGGGTCGGGGGCTACACCTTC. Amino acids: CATSPGARVGGYTF.

The chain has TRBV7-2 and TRBJ2-3, with a tentative D call TRBD2 (5 bases). CDR3 length: 15 residues. V shed 2 bases and J shed 1 base, with 10 bases lying between them. Germline CDR1 is SGHTA and CDR2 is FQGNSA. This CDR3 reads CASSLRGGGTDTQYF. In nucleotides, the CDR3 is TGTGCCAGCAGCTTACGGGGTGGGGGCACAGATACGCAGTATTTT.

This clonotype has just a few counts. V usage is TRBV27 and J usage is TRBJ2-5; 11 positions match TRBD2. With 5 bases clipped from V and 5 bases from J, the junction kept 10 bases outside the gene matches. Germline V CDR1 and CDR2: MNHEY, SMNVEV (reference sequence). The CDR3 loop spans 16 amino acids. CDR3 protein: CASSRRLAGIRETQYF. CDR3 bases: TGTGCCAGCAGTCGACGACTAGCGGGAATACGGGAGACCCAGTACTTC.